This TCR beta chain was obtained from a study of blood T cell repertoires in COVID-19. About the research overall: COVID-19 samples from acute and convalescent phases originated in the United States, Italy and Spain.

Germline V lookup: CDR1 PRHDT, CDR2 FYEKMQ (reference sequence). V shed 5 bases and J 0 bases; nucleotides not matched to a gene: 3. The CDR3 length is 15 residues. TCRdb's table, derived via immunoSEQ multiplex PCR, lists solely in-frame clones and lacks some. The sample carries around 270,000 clones, 80% to 85% recorded once. The chain links TRBV13 to TRBJ2-3, with 9 bases matching TRBD1. The receptor comes from a woman aged 40 to 50 who had recovered from COVID-19. The sequenced sample was peripheral blood. CDR3 nucleotides: TGTGCCAGCAGCCCAGGACAGGGGAGCACAGATACGCAGTATTTT. Amino acids: CASSPGQGSTDTQYF.